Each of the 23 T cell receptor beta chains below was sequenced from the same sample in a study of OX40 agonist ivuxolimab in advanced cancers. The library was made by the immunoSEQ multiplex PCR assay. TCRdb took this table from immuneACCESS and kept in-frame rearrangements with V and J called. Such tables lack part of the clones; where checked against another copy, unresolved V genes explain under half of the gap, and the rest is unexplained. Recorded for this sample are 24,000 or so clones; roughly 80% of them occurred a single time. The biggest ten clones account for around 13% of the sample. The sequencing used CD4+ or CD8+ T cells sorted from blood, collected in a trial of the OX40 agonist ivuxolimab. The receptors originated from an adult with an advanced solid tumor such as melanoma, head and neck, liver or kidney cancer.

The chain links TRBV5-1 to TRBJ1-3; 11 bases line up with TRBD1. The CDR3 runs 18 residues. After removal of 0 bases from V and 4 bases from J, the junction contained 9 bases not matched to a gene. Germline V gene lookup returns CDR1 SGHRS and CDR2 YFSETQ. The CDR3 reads CASSLEGRDRGYGNTIYF. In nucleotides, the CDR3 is TGCGCCAGCAGCTTGGAAGGAAGGGACAGGGGGTACGGAAACACCATATATTTT.

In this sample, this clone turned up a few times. The CDR3 sequence: CASSLTGPSSYEQYF. DNA for the CDR3: TGTGCCAGCAGTCTGACAGGGCCAAGCTCCTACGAGCAGTACTTC. The V call is TRBV13, the J call TRBJ2-7; 7 bases fit TRBD1. The ends lost 6 bases at V and 0 bases at J; junction bases unmatched: 8. Germline CDR1 and CDR2: PRHDT and FYEKMQ (reference sequence). The CDR3 extends over 15 amino acids.

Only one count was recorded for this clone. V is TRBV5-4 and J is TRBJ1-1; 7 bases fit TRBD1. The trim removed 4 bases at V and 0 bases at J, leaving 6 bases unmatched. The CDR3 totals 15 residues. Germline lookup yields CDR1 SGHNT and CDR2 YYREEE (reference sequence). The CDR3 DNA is TGTGCCAGCAGCGTCAGACAGGGCGTGAACACTGAAGCTTTCTTT. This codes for CASSVRQGVNTEAFF.

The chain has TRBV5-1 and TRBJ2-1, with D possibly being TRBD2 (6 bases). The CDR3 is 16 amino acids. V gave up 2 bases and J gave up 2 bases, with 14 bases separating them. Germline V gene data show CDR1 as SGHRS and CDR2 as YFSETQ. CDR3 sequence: CASSLHGGGAYNEQFF. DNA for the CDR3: TGCGCCAGCAGCTTACATGGAGGCGGGGCCTACAATGAGCAGTTCTTC.

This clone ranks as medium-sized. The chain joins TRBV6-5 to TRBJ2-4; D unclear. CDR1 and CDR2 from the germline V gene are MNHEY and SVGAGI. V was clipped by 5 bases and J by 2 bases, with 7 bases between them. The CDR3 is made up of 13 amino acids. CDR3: CASSDDPKNIQYF. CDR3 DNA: TGTGCCAGCAGTGATGACCCCAAAAACATTCAGTACTTC.

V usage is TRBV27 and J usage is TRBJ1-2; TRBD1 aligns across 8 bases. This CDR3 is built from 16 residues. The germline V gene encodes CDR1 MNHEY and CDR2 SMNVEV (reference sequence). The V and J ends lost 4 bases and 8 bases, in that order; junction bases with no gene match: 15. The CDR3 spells CASSSRQGPLFGGYTF. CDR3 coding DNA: TGTGCCAGCAGTTCCCGACAGGGGCCCCTTTTTGGGGGCTACACCTTC.

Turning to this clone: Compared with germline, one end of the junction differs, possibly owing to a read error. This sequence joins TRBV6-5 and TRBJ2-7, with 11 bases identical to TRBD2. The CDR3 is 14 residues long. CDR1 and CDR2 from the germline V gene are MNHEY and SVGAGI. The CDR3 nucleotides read TGTGCCAGCAGTCCGGGACTAGCGGCCTACAAGCAGTACTTC. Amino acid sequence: CASSPGLAAYKQYF.

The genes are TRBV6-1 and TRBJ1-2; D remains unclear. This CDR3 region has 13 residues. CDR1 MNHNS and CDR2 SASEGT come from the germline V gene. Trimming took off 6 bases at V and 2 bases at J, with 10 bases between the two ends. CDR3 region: CASSVTSNYGYTF. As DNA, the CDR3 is TGTGCCAGCAGCGTAACCTCCAACTATGGCTACACCTTC.

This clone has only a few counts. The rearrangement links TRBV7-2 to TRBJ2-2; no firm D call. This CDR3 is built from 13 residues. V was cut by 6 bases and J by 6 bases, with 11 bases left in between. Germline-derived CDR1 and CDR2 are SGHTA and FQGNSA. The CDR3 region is CASSPFGSGELFF. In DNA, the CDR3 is TGTGCCAGCAGTCCCTTCGGTTCCGGGGAGCTGTTTTTT.

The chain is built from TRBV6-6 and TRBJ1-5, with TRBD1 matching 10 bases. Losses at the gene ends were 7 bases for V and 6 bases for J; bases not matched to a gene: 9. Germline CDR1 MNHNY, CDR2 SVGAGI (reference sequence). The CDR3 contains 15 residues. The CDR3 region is CASIATGGLGQPQHF. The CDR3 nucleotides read TGTGCCAGCATCGCGACAGGGGGCTTGGGTCAGCCCCAGCATTTT.

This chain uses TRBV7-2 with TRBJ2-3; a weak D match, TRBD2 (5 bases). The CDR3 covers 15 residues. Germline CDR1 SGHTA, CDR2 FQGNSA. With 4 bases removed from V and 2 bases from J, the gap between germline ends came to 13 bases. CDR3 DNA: TGTGCCAGCAGCTCCCGTCGGGGAATCACAGATACGCAGTATTTT. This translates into CASSSRRGITDTQYF. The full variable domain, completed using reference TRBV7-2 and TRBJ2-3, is GAGVSQSPSNKVTEKGKDVELRCDPISGHTALYWYRQSLGQGLEFLIYFQGNSAPDKSGLPSDRFSAERTGGSVSTLTIQRTQQEDSAVYLCASSSRRGITDTQYFGPGTRLTVL.

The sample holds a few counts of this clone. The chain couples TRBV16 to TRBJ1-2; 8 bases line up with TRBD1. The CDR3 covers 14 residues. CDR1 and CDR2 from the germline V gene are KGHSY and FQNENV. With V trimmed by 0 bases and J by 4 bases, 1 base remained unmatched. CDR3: CASSQSGQAYGYTF. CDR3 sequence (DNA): TGTGCCAGCAGCCAATCGGGACAGGCCTATGGCTACACCTTC.

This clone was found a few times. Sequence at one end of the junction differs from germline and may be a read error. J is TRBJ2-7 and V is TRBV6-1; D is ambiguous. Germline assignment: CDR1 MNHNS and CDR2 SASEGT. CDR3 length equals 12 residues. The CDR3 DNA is TGTGCCAGCAGTGAAACCCCCGAACAGCTAGACTTC. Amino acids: CASSETPEQLDF.

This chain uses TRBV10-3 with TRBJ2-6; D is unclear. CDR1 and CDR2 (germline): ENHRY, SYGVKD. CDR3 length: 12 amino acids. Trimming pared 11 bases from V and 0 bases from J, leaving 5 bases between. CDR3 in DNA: TGTGCCCCCTCCTCTGGGGCCAACGTCCTGACTTTC. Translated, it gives CAPSSGANVLTF.

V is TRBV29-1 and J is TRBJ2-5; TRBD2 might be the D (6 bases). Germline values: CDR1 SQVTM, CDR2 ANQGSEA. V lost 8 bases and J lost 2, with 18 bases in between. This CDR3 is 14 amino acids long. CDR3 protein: CSFLDYTLQETQYF. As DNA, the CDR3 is TGCAGCTTTTTGGACTACACCTTACAAGAGACCCAGTACTTC.

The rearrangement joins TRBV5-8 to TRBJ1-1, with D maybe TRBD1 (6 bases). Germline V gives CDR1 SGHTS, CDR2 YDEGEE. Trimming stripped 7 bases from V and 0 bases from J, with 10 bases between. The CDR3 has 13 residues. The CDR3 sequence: CASGRQVNTEAFF. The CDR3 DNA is TGTGCCAGCGGTCGACAGGTGAACACTGAAGCTTTCTTT.

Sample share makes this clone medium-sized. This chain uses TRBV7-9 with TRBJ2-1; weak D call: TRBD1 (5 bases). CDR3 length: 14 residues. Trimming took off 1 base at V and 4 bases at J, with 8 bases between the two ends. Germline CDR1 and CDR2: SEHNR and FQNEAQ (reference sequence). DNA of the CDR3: TGTGCCAGCAGCTTAGAGACAGAATACAATGAGCAGTTCTTC. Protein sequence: CASSLETEYNEQFF.

This CDR3 is CASRPDRDQPQHF. In DNA form, the CDR3 reads TGTGCCAGCAGACCCGACAGGGACCAGCCCCAGCATTTT. The rearrangement links TRBV6-5 to TRBJ1-5, with TRBD1 identical over 7 bases. CDR1 is MNHEY, CDR2 SVGAGI, per germline. V gave up 6 bases and J gave up 7 bases; unmatched junction bases: 6. This CDR3 comprises 13 residues.

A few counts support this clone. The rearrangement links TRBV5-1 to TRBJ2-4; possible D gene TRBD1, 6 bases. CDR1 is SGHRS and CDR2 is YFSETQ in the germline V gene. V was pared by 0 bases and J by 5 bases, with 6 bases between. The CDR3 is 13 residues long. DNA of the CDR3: TGCGCCAGCAGCTTGGAGGGGGAAAACATTCAGTACTTC. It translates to CASSLEGENIQYF.

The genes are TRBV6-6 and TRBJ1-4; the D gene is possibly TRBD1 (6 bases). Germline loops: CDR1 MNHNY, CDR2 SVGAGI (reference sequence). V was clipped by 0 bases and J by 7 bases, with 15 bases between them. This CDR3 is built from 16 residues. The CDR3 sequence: CASSYSRGGGGEKLFF. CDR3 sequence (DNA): TGTGCCAGCAGTTACTCGAGAGGGGGGGGCGGTGAAAAACTGTTTTTT.

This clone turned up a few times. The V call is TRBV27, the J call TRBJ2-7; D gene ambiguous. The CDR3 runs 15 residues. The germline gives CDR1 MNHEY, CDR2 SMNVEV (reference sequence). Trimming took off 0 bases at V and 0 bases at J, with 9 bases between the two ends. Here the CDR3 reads CASSLSSDNSYEQYF. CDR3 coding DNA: TGTGCCAGCAGTTTATCGAGCGACAACTCCTACGAGCAGTACTTC.

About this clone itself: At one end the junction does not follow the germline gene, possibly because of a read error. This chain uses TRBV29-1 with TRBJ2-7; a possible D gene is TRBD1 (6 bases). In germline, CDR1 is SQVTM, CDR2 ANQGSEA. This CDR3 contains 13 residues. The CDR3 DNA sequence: TGCAGCGTTGCCGCAGGGGTTGGGTACGGGCAGTACTTC. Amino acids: CSVAAGVGYGQYF.

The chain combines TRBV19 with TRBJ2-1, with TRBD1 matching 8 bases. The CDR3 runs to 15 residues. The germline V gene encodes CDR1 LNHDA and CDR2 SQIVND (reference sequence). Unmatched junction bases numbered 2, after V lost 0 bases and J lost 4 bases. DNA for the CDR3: TGTGCCAGTAGTATAGAAGGGACAGGATACAATGAGCAGTTCTTC. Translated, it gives CASSIEGTGYNEQFF.